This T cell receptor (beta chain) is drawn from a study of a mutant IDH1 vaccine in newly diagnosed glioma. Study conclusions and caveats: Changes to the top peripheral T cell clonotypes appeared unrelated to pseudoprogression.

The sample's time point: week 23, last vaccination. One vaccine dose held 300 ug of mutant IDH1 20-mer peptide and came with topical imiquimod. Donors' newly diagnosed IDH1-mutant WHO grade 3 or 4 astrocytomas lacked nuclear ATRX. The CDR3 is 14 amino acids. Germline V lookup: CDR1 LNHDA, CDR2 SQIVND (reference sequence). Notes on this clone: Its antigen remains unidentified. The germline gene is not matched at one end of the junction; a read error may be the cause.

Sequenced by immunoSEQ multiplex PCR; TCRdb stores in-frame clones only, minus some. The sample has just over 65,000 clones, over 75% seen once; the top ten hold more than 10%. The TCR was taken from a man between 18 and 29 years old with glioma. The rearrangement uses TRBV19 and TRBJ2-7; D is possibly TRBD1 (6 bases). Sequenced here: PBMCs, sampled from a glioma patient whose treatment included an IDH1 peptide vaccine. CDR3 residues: CANSILRDTYEQYF. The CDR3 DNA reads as TGTGCCAATAGTATACTCAGGGACACCTACGAGCAGTACTTC.